These 19 T cell receptor beta chains were all obtained from the same sample, sequenced in a study of shared clonotypes between healthy human individuals. Profiling relied on immunoSEQ multiplex PCR, and the TCRdb table lists in-frame clones only, not all of them. The sample carries about 600,000 clones, around 97% recorded once. The specimen was naive CD4+ T cells sorted from blood. Subset specified: CD45RA+ positively selected. The receptors were gathered from a woman aged 25 to 39 in good health.

The rearrangement links TRBV7-8 to TRBJ1-3; a possible D gene is TRBD1 (5 bases). The germline V gene has CDR1 SGHVS and CDR2 FQNEAQ. The CDR3 runs to 16 residues. V lost 5 bases, J lost 6 bases, and 20 bases lay in between. CDR3 coding DNA: TGTGCCAGCAGCCGGGGGTGGACTTCAGGGACAAACACCATATATTTT. It encodes CASSRGWTSGTNTIYF.

The chain uses TRBV28 and TRBJ1-5, with D possibly being TRBD1 (6 bases). Germline CDR1 is MDHEN and CDR2 is SYDVKM. Trimming stripped 4 bases from V and 0 bases from J, with 13 bases between. This CDR3 region has 16 residues. The CDR3 loop is CASSSPGQNSNQPQHF. The CDR3 nucleotides are TGTGCCAGCAGTTCTCCGGGACAAAATAGCAATCAGCCCCAGCATTTT. Using reference TRBV28 and TRBJ1-5 for the parts outside the CDR3, the full variable domain is DVKVTQSSRYLVKRTGEKVFLECVQDMDHENMFWYRQDPGLGLRLIYFSYDVKMKEKGDIPEGYSVSREKKERFSLILESASTNQTSMYLCASSSPGQNSNQPQHFGDGTRLSIL.

The genes are TRBV5-4 and TRBJ2-3; TRBD1 matches 7 bases. CDR3 size: 14 residues. The trim removed 3 bases at V and 6 bases at J, leaving 7 bases unmatched. Germline CDR1 reads SGHNT; CDR2 reads YYREEE (reference sequence). The CDR3 loop reads CASSSRARGDTQYF. Here the CDR3 DNA reads TGTGCCAGCAGCTCCCGGGCCAGGGGGGATACGCAGTATTTT.

The V gene is TRBV6-1, the J gene TRBJ2-7, with a possible D match to TRBD2 (5 bases). There are 14 residues in the CDR3. Germline CDR1 is MNHNS and CDR2 is SASEGT. V was cut by 8 bases and J by 1 base, with 15 bases left in between. The CDR3 DNA is TGTGCCAGCGCCAGCGGCCTTGATTCCTACGAGCAGTACTTC. Amino acid sequence: CASASGLDSYEQYF.

This chain uses TRBV28 with TRBJ1-5; the D is unclear. The CDR3 has 13 residues. Germline V gene lookup returns CDR1 MDHEN and CDR2 SYDVKM. V lost 5 bases, J lost 3 bases, and 8 bases lay in between. CDR3: CASSPRPNQPQHF. In nucleotides, the CDR3 is TGTGCCAGCAGTCCCCGCCCCAATCAGCCCCAGCATTTT.

The V gene is TRBV30, the J gene TRBJ2-7, with D possibly called TRBD1 or TRBD2 (5 bases each). Trimming removed 3 bases at V and 3 bases at J, with 15 bases between. This CDR3 region has 14 residues. CDR1 GTSNPN and CDR2 SVGIG come from the germline V gene (reference sequence). CDR3 region: CAWRGGQGFYEQYF. Here the CDR3 DNA reads TGTGCCTGGAGAGGCGGGCAGGGCTTCTACGAGCAGTACTTC.

The chain is built from TRBV19 and TRBJ1-1; D perhaps matches TRBD1 (5 bases). This CDR3 has 14 amino acids. CDR1 LNHDA and CDR2 SQIVND come from the germline V gene (reference sequence). Trimming took 5 bases from V and 1 from J, leaving 11 bases between them. CDR3 nucleotides: TGTGCCAGTAGTCCGCGAGGGGCGAACACTGAAGCTTTCTTT. Its translation: CASSPRGANTEAFF.

The chain uses TRBV6-5 and TRBJ2-1; 9 bases agree with TRBD1. The CDR3 spans 13 residues. After removal of 6 bases from V and 6 bases from J, the junction contained 3 bases not matched to a gene. Germline loops: CDR1 MNHEY, CDR2 SVGAGI. The CDR3 spells CASRRDRVNEQFF. CDR3 nucleotides: TGTGCCAGCAGGAGGGACAGGGTCAATGAGCAGTTCTTC.

This chain joins TRBV7-9 and TRBJ2-2, with 8 bases identical to TRBD2. Germline values: CDR1 SEHNR, CDR2 FQNEAQ (reference sequence). V was clipped by 11 bases and J by 2 bases; unmatched bases: 4. This CDR3 is built from 13 residues. The CDR3 DNA reads as TGTGCCCCGGGGGGGAGTAACACCGGGGAGCTGTTTTTT. Its protein product is CAPGGSNTGELFF.

The V and J genes are TRBV7-3 and TRBJ2-2, with 9 positions matching TRBD2. The CDR3 sequence is 17 residues long. Germline values: CDR1 SGHTA, CDR2 FQGTGA. Trimming took 4 bases from V and 4 from J; bases not matched to a gene: 10. The CDR3 nucleotides read TGTGCCAGCAGCTCCGCCCGGGCTAGCGGGGCCACCGGGGAGCTGTTTTTT. Encoded protein: CASSSARASGATGELFF.

Written as DNA, the CDR3 is TGTGCCAGTAGTATCTCACCGAGAGGCGGCTATGGCTACACCTTC. Protein product: CASSISPRGGYGYTF. The V gene is TRBV19, the J gene TRBJ1-2; D gene uncertain. V lost 3 bases to trimming and J lost 4 bases, with 15 bases between them. The germline V gene has CDR1 LNHDA and CDR2 SQIVND (reference sequence). This CDR3 is 15 amino acids long.

The chain combines TRBV7-2 with TRBJ2-7, with D tentatively TRBD2 (6 bases). Germline V lookup: CDR1 SGHTA, CDR2 FQGNSA. Trimming removed 5 bases from V and 3 bases from J, with 14 bases in between. The CDR3 length is 14 residues. Written as DNA, the CDR3 is TGTGCCAGCAGCCTGGAGGCGGGGTTCTACGAGCAGTACTTC. Amino acids: CASSLEAGFYEQYF.

The V call is TRBV5-8, the J call TRBJ1-5; no reliable D call. Trimming shortened V by 5 bases and J by 0 bases, and 12 bases separated the two germline ends. The CDR3 length is 15 residues. CDR1 is SGHTS and CDR2 is YDEGEE in the germline V gene. CDR3 amino acids: CASSVLGFSNQPQHF. CDR3 in DNA: TGTGCCAGCAGTGTGTTAGGTTTTAGCAATCAGCCCCAGCATTTT.

This clone was detected only once. The V and J genes are TRBV7-9 and TRBJ1-1, with a weak D call TRBD1 (6 bases). V lost 5 bases and J lost 5, with 12 bases in between. Germline lookup yields CDR1 SEHNR and CDR2 FQNEAQ (reference sequence). CDR3 length: 13 amino acids. CDR3 nucleotides: TGTGCCAGCAGCGTTAAGGGGGTTACTGAAGCTTTCTTT. Encoded protein: CASSVKGVTEAFF.

V and J are TRBV7-9 and TRBJ2-5; the match to TRBD1 covers 7 bases. The better agreement between TRBJ2-7 and the DNA end casts doubt on the J call. The CDR3 consists of 15 residues. The germline V gene has CDR1 SEHNR and CDR2 FQNEAQ (reference sequence). The CDR3 loop reads CASSLPQGFAYEQYF. For the CDR3, the DNA is TGTGCCAGCAGCTTACCACAGGGGTTTGCCTACGAGCAGTACTTC.

The J gene is TRBJ1-2, the V gene TRBV14, with 7 bases identical to TRBD1. The V gene's germline CDR1 is SGHDN and CDR2 FVKESK. CDR3 length equals 13 residues. Losses at the gene ends were 1 base for V and 7 bases for J; bases not matched to a gene: 3. The CDR3 DNA is TGTGCCAGCAGCCAAGTGGCAGGGGGTGGCTACACCTTC. This encodes CASSQVAGGGYTF.

The rearrangement links TRBV6-5 to TRBJ2-2; 8 bases match TRBD1. Germline V gene sequence: CDR1 MNHEY, CDR2 SVGAGI. This CDR3 comprises 14 residues. V was clipped by 7 bases and J by 4 bases; unmatched bases: 5. The CDR3 loop reads CASMFRGLTGELFF. CDR3 nucleotide sequence: TGTGCCAGCATGTTCAGGGGGCTCACCGGGGAGCTGTTTTTT.

This clone has only one observation. The rearrangement uses TRBV7-2 and TRBJ2-7; D ambiguous. The CDR3 is 14 amino acids. Trimming took off 2 bases at V and 1 base at J, with 9 bases between the two ends. Germline V gene sequence: CDR1 SGHTA, CDR2 FQGNSA. CDR3 sequence reads: CASSLLAESYEQYF. The CDR3 coding sequence is TGTGCCAGCAGCTTATTGGCAGAGTCCTACGAGCAGTACTTC.

V gene TRBV19 combines with J gene TRBJ2-1; either TRBD1 or TRBD2 may fit D (6 bases each). V gave up 3 bases and J gave up 5 bases, with 14 bases separating them. The CDR3 loop spans 15 amino acids. Germline V gene sequence: CDR1 LNHDA, CDR2 SQIVND (reference sequence). Written as DNA, the CDR3 is TGTGCCAGTAGTATCTGGGGGGCTGGGGACAATGAGCAGTTCTTC. It specifies CASSIWGAGDNEQFF.